These T cell receptor beta chains were read from a single sample in a study of T cells in Graves' hyperthyroidism and ophthalmopathy. TCRdb reprocessed the multiplex PCR reads via MiXCR and lists one record per CDR3 protein. This table has 660,000 or so distinct CDR3 sequences, less than 25% appearing once. Sequences were obtained from blood. Receptors were obtained from a young man with Graves' ophthalmopathy. Each CDR3 is given with its conserved first and last residue. D genes are given only for firm matches. The size entry is marked missing in some rows and otherwise reads once, few, many or a size class.

j_call	v_call	clone_size	cdr3_length	d_call	cdr3_aa	cdr3_nt
TRBJ2-7	TRBV4-1	few	13	.	CASSQVLLCRQYF	TGCGCCAGCAGCCAAGTACTCTTGTGTCGGCAGTACTTC
TRBJ2-3	TRBV5-5	few	17	.	CASSLAAPRTSTDTQYF	TGTGCCAGCAGCTTGGCCGCCCCTCGAACTTCCACAGATACGCAGTATTTT
TRBJ2-1	TRBV6-2/TRBV6-3	.	16	.	CASSYSQPRGDNEQFF	TGTGCCAGCAGTTACTCTCAGCCGAGGGGGGACAATGAGCAGTTCTTC
TRBJ2-7	TRBV7-7	once	15	.	CASSLGGFSSYEQYF	TGTGCTAGCAGCCTTGGGGGCTTTAGCTCCTACGAGCAGTACTTC
TRBJ2-1	TRBV28	few	15	.	CASIFEGTSYNEQFF	TGTGCCAGCATCTTTGAGGGGACATCCTACAATGAGCAGTTCTTC
TRBJ2-3	TRBV7-9	.	18	TRBD2	CASSYGLAGGPTTDTQYF	TGTGCCAGCAGCTACGGACTAGCGGGGGGACCGACCACAGATACGCAGTATTTT
TRBJ2-7	TRBV10-3	few	16	.	CAISGAQERSSYEQYF	TGTGCCATCAGTGGGGCCCAGGAGCGGAGCTCCTACGAGCAGTACTTC
TRBJ2-2	TRBV7-9	few	16	.	CASSSAGTKNTGELFF	TGTGCCAGCAGCTCAGCCGGGACAAAGAACACCGGGGAGCTGTTTTTT
TRBJ1-5	TRBV27	many	13	.	CASSSSSYQPQHF	TGTGCCAGCAGTTCTTCCTCCTATCAGCCCCAGCATTTT
TRBJ2-5	TRBV5-8	few	15	TRBD2	CASSLGPGGQETQYF	TGTGCCAGCAGCTTGGGTCCGGGAGGGCAAGAGACCCAGTACTTC
TRBJ2-2	TRBV6-1	few	16	TRBD1	CASSPPGQGLSGELFF	TGTGCCAGCAGTCCACCGGGACAGGGTCTTTCCGGGGAGCTGTTTTTT
TRBJ1-4	TRBV12-3/TRBV12-4	few	15	.	CASSLGTSTNEKLFF	TGTGCCAGCAGTTTAGGCACCTCAACTAATGAAAAACTGTTTTTT
TRBJ1-2	TRBV7-9	.	14	TRBD1	CASSPGQGSRGYTF	TGTGCCAGCAGCCCAGGACAGGGGTCGCGAGGCTACACCTTC
TRBJ2-5	TRBV12-3/TRBV12-4	many	14	.	CASSTRQTQETQYF	TGTGCCAGCAGTACGCGACAAACACAAGAGACCCAGTACTTC
TRBJ2-5	TRBV5-1	.	15	TRBD2	CASSIGTSGKETQYF	TGCGCCAGCAGCATCGGGACTAGCGGTAAAGAGACCCAGTACTTC
TRBJ1-1	TRBV5-1	many	16	TRBD1	CASSWAVGRGGTEAFF	TGCGCCAGCAGCTGGGCCGTCGGCAGGGGGGGAACTGAAGCTTTCTTT
TRBJ2-2	TRBV7-7	few	17	TRBD2	CASSLAGLGSNTGELFF	TGTGCTAGCAGCTTAGCGGGCCTAGGTTCCAACACCGGGGAGCTGTTTTTT
TRBJ2-1	TRBV11-2	many	15	.	CASSFEHGPGNEQFF	TGTGCCAGCAGCTTCGAACATGGGCCTGGCAATGAGCAGTTCTTC
TRBJ2-3	TRBV12-3/TRBV12-4	many	17	.	CASRRTDGPTGADTQYF	TGTGCCAGCAGACGAACGGACGGGCCCACTGGTGCAGATACGCAGTATTTT
TRBJ1-2	TRBV5-1	many	13	.	CASTLRGDNGYTF	TGCGCCAGCACCCTCAGGGGCGACAATGGCTACACCTTC
TRBJ2-3	TRBV5-1	.	16	TRBD2	CASSLSAGGLTDTQYF	TGCGCCAGCAGCTTGTCGGCGGGAGGTTTGACAGATACGCAGTATTTT
TRBJ2-5	TRBV20-1	.	14	TRBD2	CSARGTSGRETQYF	TGCAGTGCTAGAGGGACTAGCGGGCGGGAGACCCAGTACTTC
TRBJ2-7	TRBV7-9	many	15	TRBD2	CASSSWFLAAYEQYF	TGTGCCAGCAGCTCCTGGTTTCTAGCGGCGTACGAGCAGTACTTC
TRBJ2-2	TRBV6-1	many	13	.	CASSGLNTGELFF	TGTGCCAGCAGTGGACTTAACACCGGGGAGCTGTTTTTT
TRBJ2-3	TRBV7-2	many	17	.	CASSLNGGGSPADTQYF	TGTGCCAGCAGCCTCAATGGGGGCGGGAGTCCAGCAGATACGCAGTATTTT
TRBJ2-3	TRBV6-1	.	14	.	CASSPPKRTDTQYF	TGTGCCAGCAGCCCACCTAAGCGCACAGATACGCAGTATTTT
TRBJ2-2	TRBV11-2	many	13	.	CASSEANTGELFF	TGTGCCAGCAGCGAGGCTAACACCGGGGAGCTGTTTTTT
TRBJ1-4	TRBV2	many	15	TRBD1	CASRTGGSTNEKLFF	TGTGCCAGCAGGACAGGGGGCTCAACTAATGAAAAACTGTTTTTT
TRBJ1-1	TRBV30	.	18	.	CAWSTHRDSLGLNTEAFF	TGTGCCTGGAGTACCCACCGGGACTCCTTGGGGCTGAACACTGAAGCTTTCTTT
TRBJ2-5	TRBV2	many	12	.	CASRGGGETQYF	TGTGCCAGCAGGGGCGGAGGGGAGACCCAGTACTTC
TRBJ2-7	TRBV20-1	many	14	TRBD1	CSARADRGINEQYF	TGCAGTGCTAGAGCCGACAGGGGTATCAACGAGCAGTACTTC
TRBJ1-1	TRBV20-1	few	13	.	CSATEGRNTEAFF	TGCAGTGCTACAGAGGGACGGAACACTGAAGCTTTCTTT
TRBJ2-3	TRBV5-4	.	17	TRBD2	CASRPGTSGTSTDTQYF	TGTGCCAGCAGGCCCGGGACTAGCGGGACCAGCACAGATACGCAGTATTTT
TRBJ1-4	TRBV9	many	14	.	CASSVDVRAEKLFF	TGTGCCAGCAGCGTAGACGTGCGGGCAGAAAAACTGTTTTTT
TRBJ2-7	TRBV10-2	.	15	.	CASSGYREGSYEQYF	TGCGCCAGCAGTGGGTACAGGGAGGGCTCCTACGAGCAGTACTTC
TRBJ2-7	TRBV19	.	15	.	CASKRGSTGNYEQYF	TGTGCCAGTAAGAGGGGATCGACAGGAAACTACGAGCAGTACTTC
TRBJ2-2	TRBV7-2	few	17	.	CASSLFGTQRDTGELFF	TGTGCCAGCAGCTTATTCGGGACCCAAAGAGACACCGGAGAGCTGTTTTTT
TRBJ2-1	TRBV6-1	few	15	TRBD2	CASSEEVAGGYEQFF	TGTGCCAGCAGTGAAGAGGTAGCGGGAGGCTATGAGCAGTTCTTC
TRBJ2-3	TRBV11-1	many	18	.	CASSSPFVMESPTDTQYF	TGTGCCAGCAGCTCCCCGTTCGTTATGGAGTCCCCTACAGATACGCAGTATTTT
TRBJ2-5	TRBV5-4	few	15	.	CASSFGTGRQETQYF	TGTGCCAGCAGCTTTGGAACAGGGAGGCAAGAGACCCAGTACTTC
TRBJ1-2	TRBV30	many	14	.	CAWSLGLSNYGYTF	TGTGCCTGGAGCCTGGGACTCAGTAACTATGGCTACACCTTC
TRBJ2-5	TRBV27	.	13	.	CASSSIGLETQYF	TGTGCCAGCAGTTCCATAGGTCTGGAGACCCAGTACTTC
TRBJ1-2	TRBV13	.	12	.	CASTRENYGYTF	TGTGCCAGCACTAGGGAGAACTATGGCTACACCTTC
TRBJ2-5	TRBV28	.	15	TRBD1	CASSSLQGARETQYF	TGTGCCAGCAGTTCTCTCCAGGGGGCAAGAGAGACCCAGTACTTC
TRBJ2-2	TRBV9	few	17	.	CASSPLRVTTNTGELFF	TGTGCCAGCAGCCCCCTTCGGGTTACTACGAACACCGGGGAGCTGTTTTTT
TRBJ2-5	TRBV28	.	14	.	CANQRAGRKETQYF	TGTGCCAATCAACGGGCGGGCCGGAAAGAGACCCAGTACTTC
TRBJ1-5	TRBV4-1	.	13	.	CASSQDVGQPQHF	TGCGCCAGCAGCCAAGATGTGGGGCAGCCCCAGCATTTT
TRBJ2-7	TRBV7-2	many	16	TRBD2	CASGRERTSGSYEQYF	TGTGCCAGCGGGCGGGAAAGGACTAGCGGGAGCTACGAGCAGTACTTC
TRBJ1-5	TRBV5-4	few	12	.	CASSFFGQPQHF	TGTGCCAGCAGCTTTTTTGGGCAGCCCCAGCATTTT
TRBJ1-6	TRBV20-1	few	15	.	CSAKTPGPGDSPLHF	TGCAGTGCTAAGACCCCGGGACCCGGGGATTCACCCCTCCACTTT
TRBJ2-1	TRBV7-2	.	15	.	CASSLRDLVVGEQFF	TGTGCCAGCAGCTTAAGGGACTTAGTTGTGGGGGAGCAGTTCTTC
TRBJ2-1	TRBV20-1	few	10	.	CSASNNEQFF	TGCAGTGCTAGTAACAATGAGCAGTTCTTC
TRBJ1-1	TRBV3-1	many	14	.	CASSPPDMDTEAFF	TGTGCCAGCAGCCCCCCCGATATGGACACTGAAGCTTTCTTT
TRBJ2-7	TRBV6-1	few	16	TRBD1	CASSGPRTGATYEQYF	TGTGCCAGCAGTGGGCCCCGGACAGGCGCTACCTACGAGCAGTACTTC
TRBJ2-7	TRBV2	many	15	TRBD2	CASSEEAGVAYEQYF	TGTGCCAGCAGTGAAGAGGCGGGAGTGGCCTACGAGCAGTACTTC
TRBJ2-7	TRBV5-5	few	15	.	CASQTRHPGTYEQYF	TGTGCCAGCCAAACTCGGCACCCGGGGACCTACGAGCAGTACTTC
TRBJ2-5	TRBV5-1	.	15	.	CASSLGAGRQETQYF	TGCGCCAGCAGCTTGGGGGCAGGGAGGCAGGAGACCCAGTACTTC
TRBJ2-1	TRBV7-9	.	19	.	CASSLDGLQTRIYYNEQFF	TGTGCCAGCAGCCTAGACGGACTCCAGACGAGAATTTACTACAATGAGCAGTTCTTC
TRBJ1-5	TRBV19	.	11	.	CASSIRDTQHF	TGTGCCAGTAGTATTAGGGACACCCAGCATTTT